Each of the 11 T cell receptor beta chains below was sequenced from the same sample in a study of spatial heterogeneity in lung cancer. Time point specified: sample taken at primary tumor resection. TCRdb passed the 5' RACE reads through MiXCR, listing each CDR3 protein once. This sample has over 13,000 distinct CDR3 sequences; about 3.6% occur once, and the top ten carry around a tenth. Sequenced here: normal lung tissue next to the tumor, sampled at surgery. Receptor source: a male donor with early-stage non-small cell lung cancer.

This clonotype was counted at least ten times. A library prepared for alpha chains yielded this beta chain as an off-target read; its size is of little meaning. CDR3: CAWSVMEGRYTYEKLFF. The CDR3 nucleotides read TGTGCCTGGAGTGTAATGGAGGGGAGGTATACTTATGAAAAACTGTTTTTT. V and J are TRBV30 and TRBJ1-4; possible D gene TRBD1, 5 bases. Germline V gives CDR1 GTSNPN, CDR2 SVGIG (reference sequence). This CDR3 is 17 amino acids long. With 0 bases removed from V and 6 bases from J, the gap between germline ends came to 20 bases.

This clonotype was counted at least ten times. This beta chain represents an off-target read in a library built for alpha chains; its size is of limited meaning. This chain links TRBV24-1 with TRBJ2-7, with D possibly matching TRBD2 (6 bases). With 3 bases removed from V and 1 base from J, the gap between germline ends came to 6 bases. CDR3 length: 13 amino acids. The V gene's germline CDR1 is KGHDR and CDR2 SFDVKD. The CDR3, as DNA: TGTGCCACCAGTGATGGGGGGTCCTACGAGCAGTACTTC. This codes for CATSDGGSYEQYF.

This clonotype was counted at least ten times. The library was designed around alpha chains, so this beta chain is a stray read whose abundance carries little weight. CDR3 protein: CASSIPGQGNEQYF. The CDR3 DNA sequence: TGTGCCAGCAGTATACCGGGCCAAGGTAACGAGCAGTACTTC. The J gene is TRBJ2-7, the V gene TRBV27; no reliable D call. The CDR3 sequence is 14 residues long. Between the trimmed V and J ends, which lost 5 bases and 5 bases, there was a span of 16 bases. The germline V gene has CDR1 MNHEY and CDR2 SMNVEV (reference sequence).

This clonotype is deemed medium-sized. Found in a library prepared for alpha chains, this beta chain is an off-target read, and its abundance has little meaning. The chain links TRBV4-3 to TRBJ1-2; a possible D gene is TRBD1 (6 bases). With 1 base removed from V and 4 bases from J, the gap between germline ends came to 7 bases. The germline V gene has CDR1 LGHNA and CDR2 YSLEER. The CDR3 consists of 13 residues. Written as DNA, the CDR3 is TGCGCCAGCAGCCAAGGGACAGCCTATGGCTACACCTTC. Protein: CASSQGTAYGYTF.

This clonotype was observed many times. The library was prepared for alpha chains; this beta chain is a stray read, so its frequency means little. The rearrangement joins TRBV27 to TRBJ2-2, with 7 bases fitting TRBD2. Germline V lookup: CDR1 MNHEY, CDR2 SMNVEV (reference sequence). Trimming removed 7 bases from V and 1 base from J; junction bases left unmatched: 9. This CDR3 contains 16 residues. CDR3 sequence reads: CASKRMASGNTGELFF. The CDR3 DNA follows: TGTGCCAGCAAAAGGATGGCTAGCGGGAACACCGGGGAGCTGTTTTTT.

This clonotype was seen ten or more times. Within a library made for alpha chains, this beta chain is off target, and its count is uninformative. V usage is TRBV25-1 and J usage is TRBJ2-6; possibly TRBD2 for D (5 bases). CDR1 is MGHDK, CDR2 SYGVNS, per germline. The CDR3 sequence is 17 residues long. V was trimmed by 3 bases and J by 0 bases, leaving 12 bases between them. CDR3 in amino acids: CASSDHGESSGANVLTF. Written as DNA, the CDR3 is TGTGCCAGCAGTGATCACGGGGAGAGCTCTGGGGCCAACGTCCTGACTTTC.

This clonotype was detected ten times or more. Since the library was made to target alpha chains, this beta chain is a stray read and its abundance is not meaningful. The J gene is TRBJ2-7, the V gene TRBV6-6; 8 bases are a match to TRBD1. Germline V gene lookup returns CDR1 MNHNY and CDR2 SVGAGI (reference sequence). CDR3 length equals 15 residues. The J segment lost 6 bases and the V segment lost 2 bases, leaving 9 bases of the junction unmatched. In DNA form, the CDR3 reads TGTGCCAGCAGTTACCGCGCGGCAGGGGGCGGCGAGCAGTACTTC. Encoded protein: CASSYRAAGGGEQYF.

This clonotype was seen at least ten times. This beta chain is an unintended read in a library built for alpha chains; its size means little. The genes are TRBV6-5 and TRBJ1-6; no reliable D call. Trimming took off 6 bases at V and 6 bases at J, with 18 bases between the two ends. The CDR3 totals 16 residues. CDR1 is MNHEY, CDR2 SVGAGI, per germline. The CDR3 sequence is CASSPGPPGSNSPLHF. CDR3 DNA: TGTGCCAGCAGCCCGGGCCCCCCTGGGTCTAATTCACCCCTCCACTTT.

This clonotype has a count of ten or more. The library was built for alpha chains, so this beta chain is an off-target read and its size means little. CDR3 loop: CASSFRGYYGYTF. CDR3 DNA: TGTGCCAGCAGCTTCAGGGGGTACTATGGCTACACCTTC. The chain links TRBV7-9 to TRBJ1-2; 7 bases are a match to TRBD1. Germline CDR1 is SEHNR and CDR2 is FQNEAQ (reference sequence). J lost 3 bases, V lost 3 bases, and 1 base had no gene match. CDR3 length: 13 amino acids.

At least ten counts were recorded for this clonotype. Found in a library prepared for alpha chains, this beta chain is an off-target read, and its abundance has little meaning. The V call is TRBV2, the J call TRBJ1-2, with 8 bases identical to TRBD1. In germline, CDR1 is SNHLY, CDR2 FYNNEI. The CDR3 is 13 residues long. Germline trimming cut 9 bases from V and 5 bases from J; bases unmatched to any gene: 8. CDR3 loop: CASRTGRFYGYTF. CDR3 nucleotides: TGTGCCAGTAGGACAGGGAGATTTTATGGCTACACCTTC.

This clonotype was observed many times. In a library made to pick up alpha chains, this beta chain is a stray read with a size that means little. This chain links TRBV2 with TRBJ1-1; 8 bases map to TRBD1. Germline assignment: CDR1 SNHLY and CDR2 FYNNEI. This CDR3 has 14 amino acids. V shed 5 bases and J 4 bases; nucleotides not matched to a gene: 6. CDR3 nucleotides: TGTGCCAGCAGTCCTGACAGGGGTTTCACTGAAGCTTTCTTT. Amino acids: CASSPDRGFTEAFF.